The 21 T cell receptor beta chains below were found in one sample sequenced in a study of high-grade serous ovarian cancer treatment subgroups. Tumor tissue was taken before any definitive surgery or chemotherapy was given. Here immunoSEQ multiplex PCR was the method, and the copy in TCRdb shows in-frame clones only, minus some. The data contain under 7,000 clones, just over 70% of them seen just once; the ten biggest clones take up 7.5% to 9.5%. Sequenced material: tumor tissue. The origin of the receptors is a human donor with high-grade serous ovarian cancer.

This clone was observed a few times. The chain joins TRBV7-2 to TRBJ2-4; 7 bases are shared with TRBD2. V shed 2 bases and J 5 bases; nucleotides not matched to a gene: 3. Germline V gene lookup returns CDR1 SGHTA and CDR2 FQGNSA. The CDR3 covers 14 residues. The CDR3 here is CASSLHSGENIQYF. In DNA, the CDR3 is TGTGCCAGCAGCTTACACAGCGGGGAAAACATTCAGTACTTC.

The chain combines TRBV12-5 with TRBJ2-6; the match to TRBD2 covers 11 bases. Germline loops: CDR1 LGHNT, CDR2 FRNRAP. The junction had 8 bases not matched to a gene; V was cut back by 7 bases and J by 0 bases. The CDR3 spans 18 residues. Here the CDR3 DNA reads TGTGCTAGTGCCCTGACTAGCGGGGCTATCTCTGGGGCCAACGTCCTGACTTTC. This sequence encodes CASALTSGAISGANVLTF.

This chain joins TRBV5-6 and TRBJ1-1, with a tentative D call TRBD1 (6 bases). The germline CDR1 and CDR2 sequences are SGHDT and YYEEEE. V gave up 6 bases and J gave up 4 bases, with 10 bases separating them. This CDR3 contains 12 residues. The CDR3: CASTARGTEAFF. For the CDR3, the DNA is TGTGCCAGCACAGCCAGGGGCACTGAAGCTTTCTTT.

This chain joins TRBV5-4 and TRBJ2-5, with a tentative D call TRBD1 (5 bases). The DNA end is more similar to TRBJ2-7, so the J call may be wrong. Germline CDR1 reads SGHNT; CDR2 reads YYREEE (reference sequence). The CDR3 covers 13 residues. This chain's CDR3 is CASSSSLGDEQYF. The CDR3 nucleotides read TGTGCCAGCAGCTCATCTCTAGGGGACGAGCAGTACTTC.

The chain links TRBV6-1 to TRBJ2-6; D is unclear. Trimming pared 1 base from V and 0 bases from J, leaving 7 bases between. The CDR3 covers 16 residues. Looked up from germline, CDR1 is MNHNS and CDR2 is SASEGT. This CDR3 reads CASSEEGISGANVLTF. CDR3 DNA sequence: TGTGCCAGCAGTGAAGAAGGAATCTCTGGGGCCAACGTCCTGACTTTC.

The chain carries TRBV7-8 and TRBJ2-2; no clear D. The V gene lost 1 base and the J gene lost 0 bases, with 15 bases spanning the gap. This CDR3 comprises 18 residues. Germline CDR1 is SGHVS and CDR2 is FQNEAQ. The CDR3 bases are TGTGCCAGCAGCTTAGTGTCGGATTTCGAACCGAACACCGGGGAGCTGTTTTTT. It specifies CASSLVSDFEPNTGELFF.

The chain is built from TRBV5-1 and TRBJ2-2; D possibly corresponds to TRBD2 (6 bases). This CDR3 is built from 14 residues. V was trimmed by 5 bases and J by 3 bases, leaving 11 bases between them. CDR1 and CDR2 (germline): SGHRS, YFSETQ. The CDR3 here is CASRWGVDTGELFF. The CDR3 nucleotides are TGCGCCAGCAGGTGGGGGGTCGACACCGGGGAGCTGTTTTTT.

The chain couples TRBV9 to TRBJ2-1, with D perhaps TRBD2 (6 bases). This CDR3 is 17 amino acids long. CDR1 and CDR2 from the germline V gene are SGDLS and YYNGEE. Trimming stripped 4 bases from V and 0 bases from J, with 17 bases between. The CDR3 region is CASSRGTSIDSYNEQFF. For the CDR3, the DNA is TGTGCCAGCAGCAGAGGGACTTCCATCGACTCCTACAATGAGCAGTTCTTC.

Written as DNA, the CDR3 is TGTGCCAGCAGCTTAGCGAGGGCCTTTACGGGCACTGAAGCTTTCTTT. It codes for CASSLARAFTGTEAFF. This sequence joins TRBV7-6 and TRBJ1-1; D uncertain. Trimming took 0 bases from V and 4 from J, leaving 15 bases between them. This CDR3 has 16 residues. Germline V lookup: CDR1 SGHVS, CDR2 FNYEAQ.

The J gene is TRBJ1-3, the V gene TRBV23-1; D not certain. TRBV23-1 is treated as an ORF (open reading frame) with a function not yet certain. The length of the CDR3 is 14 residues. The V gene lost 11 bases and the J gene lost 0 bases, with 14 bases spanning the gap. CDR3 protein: CACLGSLSGNTIYF. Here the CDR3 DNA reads TGCGCCTGTTTGGGGAGCCTCTCTGGAAACACCATATATTTT.

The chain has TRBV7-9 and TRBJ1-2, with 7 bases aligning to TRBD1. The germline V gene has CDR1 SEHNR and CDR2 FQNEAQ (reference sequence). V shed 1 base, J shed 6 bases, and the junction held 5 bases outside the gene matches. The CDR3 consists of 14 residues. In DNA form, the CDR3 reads TGTGCCAGCAGCTTAGAGGGACAGCTACATGGCTACACCTTC. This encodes CASSLEGQLHGYTF.

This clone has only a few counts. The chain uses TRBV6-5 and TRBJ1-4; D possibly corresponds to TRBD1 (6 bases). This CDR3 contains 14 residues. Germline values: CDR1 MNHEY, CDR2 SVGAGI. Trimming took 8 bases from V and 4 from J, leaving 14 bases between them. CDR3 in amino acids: CASRWTADNEKLFF. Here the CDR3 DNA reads TGTGCCAGCCGTTGGACAGCCGATAATGAAAAACTGTTTTTT.

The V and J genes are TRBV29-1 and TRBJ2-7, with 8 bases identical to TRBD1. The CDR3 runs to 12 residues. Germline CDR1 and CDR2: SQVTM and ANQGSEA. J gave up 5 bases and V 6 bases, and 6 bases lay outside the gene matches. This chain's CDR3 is CSVGDRFHEQYF. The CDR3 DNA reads TGCAGCGTGGGGGACAGGTTCCACGAGCAGTACTTC.

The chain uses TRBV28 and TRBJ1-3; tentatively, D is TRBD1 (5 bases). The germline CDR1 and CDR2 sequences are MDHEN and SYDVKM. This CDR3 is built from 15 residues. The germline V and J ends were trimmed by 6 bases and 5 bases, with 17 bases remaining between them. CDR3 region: CASRGLTEDRNTIYF. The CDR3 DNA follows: TGTGCCAGCAGGGGACTCACGGAGGATCGAAACACCATATATTTT.

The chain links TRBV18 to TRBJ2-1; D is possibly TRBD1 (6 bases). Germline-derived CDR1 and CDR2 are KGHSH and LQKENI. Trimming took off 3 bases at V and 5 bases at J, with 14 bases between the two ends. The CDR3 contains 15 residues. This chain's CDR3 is CASSPGQQTHNEQFF. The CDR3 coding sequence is TGTGCCAGCTCACCCGGACAGCAAACACACAATGAGCAGTTCTTC.

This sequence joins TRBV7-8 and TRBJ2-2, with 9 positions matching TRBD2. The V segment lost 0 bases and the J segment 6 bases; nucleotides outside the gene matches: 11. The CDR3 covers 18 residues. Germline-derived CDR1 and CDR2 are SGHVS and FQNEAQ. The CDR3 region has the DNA TGTGCCAGCAGCTTAGCGCGACGGGGACTAGCTCGCGCCGGGGAGCTGTTTTTT. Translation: CASSLARRGLARAGELFF. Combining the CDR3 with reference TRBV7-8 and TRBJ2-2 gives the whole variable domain GAGVSQSPRYKVAKRGQDVALRCDPISGHVSLFWYQQALGQGPEFLTYFQNEAQLDKSGLPSDRFFAERPEGSVSTLKIQRTQQEDSAVYLCASSLARRGLARAGELFFGEGSRLTVL.

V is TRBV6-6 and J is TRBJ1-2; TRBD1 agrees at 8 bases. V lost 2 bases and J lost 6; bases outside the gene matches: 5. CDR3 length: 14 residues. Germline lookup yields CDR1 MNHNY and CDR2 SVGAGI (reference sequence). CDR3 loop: CASSYRTGLNGYTF. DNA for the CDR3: TGTGCCAGCAGTTACAGGACAGGGCTGAATGGCTACACCTTC.

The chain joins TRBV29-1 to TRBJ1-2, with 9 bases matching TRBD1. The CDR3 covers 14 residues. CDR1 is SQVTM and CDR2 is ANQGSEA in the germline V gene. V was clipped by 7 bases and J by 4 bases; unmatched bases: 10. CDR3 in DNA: TGCAGCGCCGCACAGGGGGCGGGGGTCTATGGCTACACCTTC. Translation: CSAAQGAGVYGYTF.

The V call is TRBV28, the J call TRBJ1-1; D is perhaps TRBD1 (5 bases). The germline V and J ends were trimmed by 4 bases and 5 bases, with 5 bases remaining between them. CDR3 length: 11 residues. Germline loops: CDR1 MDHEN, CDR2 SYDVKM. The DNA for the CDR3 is TGTGCCAGCAGTTGGGGGACTGAAGCTTTCTTT. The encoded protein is CASSWGTEAFF.

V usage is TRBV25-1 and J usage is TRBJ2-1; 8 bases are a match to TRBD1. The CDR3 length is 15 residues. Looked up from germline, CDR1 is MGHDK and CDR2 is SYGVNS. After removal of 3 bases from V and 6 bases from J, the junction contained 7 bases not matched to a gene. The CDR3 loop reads CASSDPGQGGNEQFF. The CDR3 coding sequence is TGTGCCAGCAGTGACCCCGGACAGGGAGGCAATGAGCAGTTCTTC.

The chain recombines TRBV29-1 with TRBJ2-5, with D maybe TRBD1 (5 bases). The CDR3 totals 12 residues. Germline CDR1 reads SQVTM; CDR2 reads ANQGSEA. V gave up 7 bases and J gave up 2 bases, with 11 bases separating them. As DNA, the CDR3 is TGCAGCGCCCGGGCAGGGCAAGAGACCCAGTACTTC. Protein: CSARAGQETQYF.